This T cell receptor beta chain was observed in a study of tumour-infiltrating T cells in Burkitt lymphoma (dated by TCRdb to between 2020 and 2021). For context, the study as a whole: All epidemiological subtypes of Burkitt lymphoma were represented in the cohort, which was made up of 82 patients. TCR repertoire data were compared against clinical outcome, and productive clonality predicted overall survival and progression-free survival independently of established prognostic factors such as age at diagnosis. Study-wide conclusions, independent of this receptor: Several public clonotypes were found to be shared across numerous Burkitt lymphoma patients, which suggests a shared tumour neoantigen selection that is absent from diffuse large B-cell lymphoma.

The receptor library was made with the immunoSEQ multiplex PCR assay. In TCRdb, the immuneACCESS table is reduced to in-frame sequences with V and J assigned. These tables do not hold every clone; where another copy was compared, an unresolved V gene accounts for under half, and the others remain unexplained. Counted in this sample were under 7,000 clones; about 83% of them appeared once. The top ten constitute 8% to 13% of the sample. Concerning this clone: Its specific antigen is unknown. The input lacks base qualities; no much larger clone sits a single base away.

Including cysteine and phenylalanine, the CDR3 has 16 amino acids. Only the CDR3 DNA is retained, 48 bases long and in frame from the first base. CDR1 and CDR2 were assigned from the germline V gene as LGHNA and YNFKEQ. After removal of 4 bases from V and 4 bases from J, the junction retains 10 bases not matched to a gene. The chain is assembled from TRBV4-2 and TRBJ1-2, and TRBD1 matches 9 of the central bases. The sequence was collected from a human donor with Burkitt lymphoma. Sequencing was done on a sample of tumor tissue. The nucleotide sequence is TGTGCCAGCAGCCTTACATGGACAGGGGTTGGCTATGGCTACACCTTC. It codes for CASSLTWTGVGYGYTF.